The 2 T cell receptor beta chains below were found in one sample sequenced in a study of T cells after yellow fever vaccination. TCRdb reprocessed the 5' RACE reads with MiXCR, giving one entry per CDR3 protein. This sample carries fewer than 400,000 distinct CDR3 sequences, around 10% of them seen once, and the ten largest clones take approximately 3%. Sequenced here: CD4+ T cells sorted from PBMCs, sampled 45 days after the yellow fever booster vaccination. The receptors stem from a man younger than 35 who received the YFV17D yellow fever vaccine.

The chain is built from TRBV12-3 or TRBV12-4 and TRBJ2-7, with D perhaps TRBD2 (6 bases). Deletions cut 2 bases from V and 6 bases from J, with 11 bases between. The CDR3 is 13 amino acids. The CDR3 bases are TGTGCCAGCAGTTTAACCGGAGGGAGCGAGCAGTACGTC. It yields the protein CASSLTGGSEQYV.

This clonotype was detected a few times. The chain joins TRBV18 to TRBJ1-1, with D unresolved. Trimming left V 6 bases short and J 0 bases short, with 20 bases between. This CDR3 is built from 17 residues. Germline V gives CDR1 KGHSH, CDR2 LQKENI. The CDR3 is CASSRVGAGPMNTEAFF. DNA for the CDR3: TGTGCCAGCTCCCGGGTGGGAGCAGGCCCCATGAACACTGAAGCTTTCTTT.